This TCR beta chain appears in the sequencing data of a study of regulatory T cells in long-lasting Graves disease. Study findings and constraints: Among samples with persistent disease, TRBV28, TRBJ1-2 and TRBJ2-5 were favored. Persistent patients had more shared public clonotypes (around 2,500) than new patients (about 920).

The time point denotes: persistent/refractory GD, antithyroid drugs over 5 years with positive TRAb. From PBMCs, RNA was extracted and then used to make the TCR library. Combining iRepertoire HTBI primers with Arm-PCR of CDR3 regions, the authors built TCR beta libraries. TCRdb independently ran MiXCR on the multiplex PCR reads; one entry per CDR3 protein. This sample carries approximately 690,000 distinct CDR3 sequences, about 32% of them seen once, and the ten largest clones take 42%. Trimming removed 2 bases from V and 4 bases from J, with 11 bases in between. Germline CDR1 is MNHNS and CDR2 is SASEGT. The CDR3 extends over 14 amino acids. This clonotype was observed many times. The antigen remains undetermined.

The rearrangement joins TRBV6-1 to TRBJ1-2; no firm D call. The sample here was peripheral blood mononuclear cells (PBMCs), taken when the disease was refractory, from a patient treated with antithyroid drugs. The source is a female donor with Graves disease. CDR3 loop: CASSEFQRSYGYTF. The CDR3 DNA follows: TGTGCCAGCAGTGAATTCCAAAGGAGCTATGGCTACACCTTC.